Listed below are T cell receptor beta chains from one sample, sequenced in a study of OX40 agonist ivuxolimab in advanced cancers. Here immunoSEQ multiplex PCR was the method, and the copy in TCRdb shows in-frame clones only, minus some. The sample records 55,000 to 80,000 clones, approximately 92% being singletons. Specimen: CD4+ or CD8+ T cells sorted from blood, collected in a trial of the OX40 agonist ivuxolimab. The receptors stem from an adult with an advanced solid tumor such as melanoma, head and neck, liver or kidney cancer. CDR3s include the opening cysteine and the closing phenylalanine or tryptophan. The D gene is left open where the match is weak. Clone size appears in some rows only: once, few, many, or a class for an expanded clone.

TGTGCCAGCAGCTGGCGGACAGCGTACAATGAGCAGTTCTTC | CASSWRTAYNEQFF | TRBJ2-1 | . | TRBV5-6 | .
TGCGCCAGCAGCGTACGGGACGGAGCCTACGAGCAGTACTTC | CASSVRDGAYEQYF | TRBJ2-7 | . | TRBV4-1 | .
TGCGCCAGCAGCCAAGAAGCCCCCTGGGAGACCCAGTACTTC | CASSQEAPWETQYF | TRBJ2-5 | . | TRBV4-1 | .
TGTGCCAGCAGTTTTTACACGAACACCGGGGAGCTGTTTTTT | CASSFYTNTGELFF | TRBJ2-2 | . | TRBV27 | .
TGTGCCAGCAGCATAGGCCCGAACACTGAAGCTTTCTTT | CASSIGPNTEAFF | TRBJ1-1 | once | TRBV9 | .
TGTGCCAGCAGTAACCGGGACAGGGGGCTGTACGAGCAGTACTTC | CASSNRDRGLYEQYF | TRBJ2-7 | . | TRBV6-5 | TRBD1
TGTGCCAGCAGTGACGGCCCGGGAGCTTTCTTT | CASSDGPGAFF | TRBJ1-1 | . | TRBV6-1 | .
TGTGCCAGCAGCCAGGGCAGGGGGCTGGCAAGGCGAGGCTACACCTTC | CASSQGRGLARRGYTF | TRBJ1-2 | . | TRBV14 | TRBD1
TGTGCCAGCAGCAAGGGACCGGGACAGGGGGACGAGCAGTACTTC | CASSKGPGQGDEQYF | TRBJ2-7 | . | TRBV7-8 | TRBD1
TGTGCCAGCAGTTTACGCTGGGATCCCGCCAAAAACATTCAGTACTTC | CASSLRWDPAKNIQYF | TRBJ2-4 | . | TRBV27 | .
TGCGCCAGCAGCTTCGACAGTTTAGGGTCACCCCTCCACTTT | CASSFDSLGSPLHF | TRBJ1-6 | . | TRBV5-1 | .
TGTGCCAGCAGTTACGCGACGAACACCGGGGAGCTGTTTTTT | CASSYATNTGELFF | TRBJ2-2 | once | TRBV6-5 | .
TGTGCCAGCAGCTTAGTCAGGGGGCTCGATGGCTACACCTTC | CASSLVRGLDGYTF | TRBJ1-2 | . | TRBV13 | TRBD1
TGTGCCAGCAGCTTAGCGCAGACACCTGCGAACACCGGGGAGCTGTTTTTT | CASSLAQTPANTGELFF | TRBJ2-2 | . | TRBV7-9 | .
TGTGCCAGCAGTTCCGGACAGGGGGATGGCTACACCTTC | CASSSGQGDGYTF | TRBJ1-2 | . | TRBV6-6 | TRBD1
TGTGCCAGCAGTGTTACCAGAGGGCGGACAGCAACTAATGAAAAACTGTTTTTT | CASSVTRGRTATNEKLFF | TRBJ1-4 | . | TRBV2 | .
TGCGCCAGCAGTGAGTCGGCGGGAGGTACCTACAATGAGCAGTTCTTC | CASSESAGGTYNEQFF | TRBJ2-1 | . | TRBV10-2 | TRBD2
TGCAGTGCTAGAGATGGGGAGACCCAGTACTTC | CSARDGETQYF | TRBJ2-5 | . | TRBV20-1 | .
TGTGCCTGGAGTGTTGATAGCGGGTCCCGCACAGATACGCAGTATTTT | CAWSVDSGSRTDTQYF | TRBJ2-3 | . | TRBV30 | TRBD2
TGTGCTAGTGGTTTCGGAGGGGCTACCAACACCGGGGAGCTGTTTTTT | CASGFGGATNTGELFF | TRBJ2-2 | . | TRBV12-5 | .
TGTGCCAGCAGTCACCAGGGATTTTTCTCCTACGAGCAGTACTTC | CASSHQGFFSYEQYF | TRBJ2-7 | . | TRBV6-5 | .
TGTGCCAGGGGCAGGAACACTGAAGCTTTCTTT | CARGRNTEAFF | TRBJ1-1 | . | TRBV2 | .
TGCAGCGTTGTTTACAGGGGGACTGAAGCTTTCTTT | CSVVYRGTEAFF | TRBJ1-1 | . | TRBV29-1 | TRBD1
TGCGCCAGCAGCCAAGATCGGGGGGCCTACGAGCAGTACTTC | CASSQDRGAYEQYF | TRBJ2-7 | . | TRBV4-1 | TRBD2
TGTGCCAGCAGTTCAGATCTAGCGGGCGAGGAGACCCAGTACTTC | CASSSDLAGEETQYF | TRBJ2-5 | . | TRBV7-9 | TRBD2
TGTGCCAGTAGTCCAGGGACAGGGGGGACTGAAGCTTTCTTT | CASSPGTGGTEAFF | TRBJ1-1 | . | TRBV19 | TRBD1
TGCGCCAGCAGCCAAGAAGTTGCGGATCTAAGCTCCTACGAGCAGTACTTC | CASSQEVADLSSYEQYF | TRBJ2-7 | once | TRBV4-1 | .
TGTGCCAGCAGTGTGCTAGCGGGAAGGCTAGAAGATACGCAGTATTTT | CASSVLAGRLEDTQYF | TRBJ2-3 | . | TRBV6-1 | TRBD2
TGTGCCAGCAGTTTACGGTCAGGGGCCTACGAGCAGTACTTC | CASSLRSGAYEQYF | TRBJ2-7 | . | TRBV27 | .
TGCGCCAGCAGCGGGCGACAGGGAGTCACCGGGGAGCTGTTTTTT | CASSGRQGVTGELFF | TRBJ2-2 | . | TRBV5-1 | TRBD1
TGTGCCAGCAGTTCGAGGACAGCCAAGGCAGATACGCAGTATTTT | CASSSRTAKADTQYF | TRBJ2-3 | . | TRBV2 | .
TGTGCCAGCAGCTTAATACGGGGCGGGCGCACTGAAGCTTTCTTT | CASSLIRGGRTEAFF | TRBJ1-1 | . | TRBV7-3 | .
TGTGCCAGCAGCTTCCGCAGGACTAGCGGGAGGGCCGAGAATGAGCAGTTCTTC | CASSFRRTSGRAENEQFF | TRBJ2-1 | . | TRBV7-9 | TRBD2